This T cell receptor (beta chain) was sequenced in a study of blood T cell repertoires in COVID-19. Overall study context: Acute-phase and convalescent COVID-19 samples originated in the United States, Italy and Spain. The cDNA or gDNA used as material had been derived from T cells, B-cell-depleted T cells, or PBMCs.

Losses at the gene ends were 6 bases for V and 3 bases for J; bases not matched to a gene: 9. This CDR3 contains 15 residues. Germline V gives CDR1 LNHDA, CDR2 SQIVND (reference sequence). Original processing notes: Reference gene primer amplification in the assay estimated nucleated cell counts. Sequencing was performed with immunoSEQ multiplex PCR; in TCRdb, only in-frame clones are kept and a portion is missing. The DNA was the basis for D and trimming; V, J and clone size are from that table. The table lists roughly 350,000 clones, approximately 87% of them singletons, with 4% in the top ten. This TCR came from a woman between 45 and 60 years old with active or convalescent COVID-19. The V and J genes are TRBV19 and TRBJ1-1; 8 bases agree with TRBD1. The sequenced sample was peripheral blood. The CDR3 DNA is TGTGCCAGTAGGGTAATGGCGACAGGGGACACTGAAGCTTTCTTT. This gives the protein CASRVMATGDTEAFF.